These 30 T cell receptor beta chains came from one sample sequenced in a study of shared clonotypes between healthy human individuals. The method was immunoSEQ multiplex PCR; TCRdb's version includes in-frame clones alone and lacks a portion of them. The profile covers more than 2,000,000 clones, with just over 90% appearing a single time and roughly 0.36% taken by the ten largest. Sample: naive CD4+ T cells from PBMCs. The subset denotes: CD45RA+ positively selected. The receptor source for this set is a man younger than 30 in good health. Some clones in this sample may be carry-over from other donors' samples.

V gene TRBV2 combines with J gene TRBJ1-5; possible D gene TRBD1, 5 bases. CDR1 is SNHLY and CDR2 is FYNNEI in the germline V gene. Trimming took off 5 bases at V and 7 bases at J, with 15 bases between the two ends. This CDR3 has 14 amino acids. The CDR3 nucleotides are TGTGCCAGCAGTTTAGGAGCCTCAGGGCAGCCCCAGCATTTT. Encoded protein: CASSLGASGQPQHF.

This chain uses TRBV5-5 with TRBJ1-2; tentatively, D is TRBD1 (6 bases). Germline loops: CDR1 SGHKS, CDR2 YYEKEE (reference sequence). V lost 0 bases and J lost 5, with 11 bases in between. CDR3 length: 14 residues. CDR3 in DNA: TGTGCCAGCAGCTTGGGGACAGCAGATTATGGCTACACCTTC. It yields the protein CASSLGTADYGYTF.

Note on this clone: The sample holds other DNA sequences that translate to the same CDR3. As DNA, the CDR3 is TGTGCCAGCAGCTCGCAACCCACAGATACGCAGTATTTT. Amino acid sequence: CASSSQPTDTQYF. V usage is TRBV7-2 and J usage is TRBJ2-3, with unresolved D. Trimming took off 4 bases at V and 2 bases at J, with 7 bases between the two ends. CDR1 SGHTA and CDR2 FQGNSA come from the germline V gene. This CDR3 is built from 13 residues. Variable domain in full (rest from reference TRBV7-2 and TRBJ2-3): GAGVSQSPSNKVTEKGKDVELRCDPISGHTALYWYRQSLGQGLEFLIYFQGNSAPDKSGLPSDRFSAERTGGSVSTLTIQRTQQEDSAVYLCASSSQPTDTQYFGPGTRLTVL.

The chain links TRBV10-2 to TRBJ1-1; no clear D. V lost 8 bases, J lost 0 bases, and 13 bases lay in between. The germline gives CDR1 WSHSY, CDR2 SAAADI. This CDR3 has 14 residues. The CDR3 reads CASQGGRLNTEAFF. The CDR3 bases are TGCGCCAGCCAAGGAGGCAGACTGAACACTGAAGCTTTCTTT.

The chain joins TRBV5-1 to TRBJ2-1; TRBD1 or TRBD2 may be the D gene (5 bases each). Germline V gene data show CDR1 as SGHRS and CDR2 as YFSETQ. Trimming removed 2 bases at V and 6 bases at J, with 9 bases between. The CDR3 spans 13 residues. This CDR3 reads CASSFGTFNEQFF. CDR3 nucleotides: TGCGCCAGCAGCTTTGGGACCTTCAATGAGCAGTTCTTC.

The J gene is TRBJ2-1, the V gene TRBV2; TRBD1 or TRBD2 may be the D gene (5 bases each). Deletions cut 3 bases from V and 4 bases from J, with 13 bases between. The length of the CDR3 is 15 residues. The germline V gene has CDR1 SNHLY and CDR2 FYNNEI. The chain's CDR3 is CASSEASPGYNEQFF. CDR3 nucleotides: TGTGCCAGCAGTGAGGCTAGCCCAGGGTACAATGAGCAGTTCTTC.

The gene calls are TRBV5-1 and TRBJ2-1; 10 bases map to TRBD2. Germline CDR1 SGHRS, CDR2 YFSETQ. The CDR3 spans 17 residues. With 4 bases clipped from V and 0 bases from J, the junction kept 7 bases outside the gene matches. The CDR3 loop is CASSRPLAGNSYNEQFF. CDR3 in DNA: TGCGCCAGCAGCCGCCCACTAGCGGGGAACTCCTACAATGAGCAGTTCTTC.

This clone is a singleton in its sample. The chain carries TRBV5-1 and TRBJ1-4; 7 bases map to TRBD1. V lost 4 bases, J lost 2 bases, and 2 bases stayed unmatched. The CDR3 has 14 amino acids. In germline, CDR1 is SGHRS, CDR2 YFSETQ. The CDR3 DNA is TGCGCCAGCAGCAGGGGACAGACTAATGAAAAACTGTTTTTT. Protein sequence: CASSRGQTNEKLFF. Variable domain in full (rest from reference TRBV5-1 and TRBJ1-4): KAGVTQTPRYLIKTRGQQVTLSCSPISGHRSVSWYQQTPGQGLQFLFEYFSETQRNKGNFPGRFSGRQFSNSRSEMNVSTLELGDSALYLCASSRGQTNEKLFFGSGTQLSVL.

The chain's CDR3 is CASSLAVVAAGFDEQFF. The CDR3 DNA reads as TGTGCCAGCAGCTTAGCGGTGGTAGCGGCCGGTTTTGATGAGCAGTTCTTC. The chain has TRBV11-1 and TRBJ2-1, with TRBD2 as a possible D gene (6 bases). Trimming pared 0 bases from V and 8 bases from J, leaving 20 bases between. Germline assignment: CDR1 SGHAT and CDR2 FQDESV (reference sequence). The CDR3 is 17 residues long. The full variable domain, with the rest looked up from reference TRBV11-1 and TRBJ2-1, is EAEVAQSPRYKITEKSQAVAFWCDPISGHATLYWYRQILGQGPELLVQFQDESVVDDSQLPKDRFSAERLKGVDSTLKIQPAELGDSAMYLCASSLAVVAAGFDEQFFGPGTRLTVL.

V usage is TRBV5-8 and J usage is TRBJ2-5, with a tentative D call TRBD2 (5 bases). Germline V gene sequence: CDR1 SGHTS, CDR2 YDEGEE. This CDR3 region has 15 residues. V dropped 5 bases and J dropped 6 bases, with 20 bases sitting between them. Here the CDR3 reads CASSQVAAGVQTQYF. The CDR3 DNA is TGTGCCAGCAGTCAAGTGGCTGCCGGGGTTCAGACCCAGTACTTC.

The chain carries TRBV6-1 and TRBJ2-1; unclear D gene. The CDR3 covers 13 residues. Deletions cut 2 bases from V and 4 bases from J, with 6 bases between. CDR1 is MNHNS, CDR2 SASEGT, per germline. The CDR3 sequence is CASSEHLYNEQFF. In nucleotides, the CDR3 is TGTGCCAGCAGTGAACACTTATACAATGAGCAGTTCTTC.

The chain employs TRBV5-8 and TRBJ1-4; D gene ambiguous. V was clipped by 0 bases and J by 13 bases, with 19 bases between them. Germline V gene data show CDR1 as SGHTS and CDR2 as YDEGEE. The CDR3 has 15 amino acids. In DNA form, the CDR3 reads TGTGCCAGCAGCTTGGTTGTTCCAGGCCAAAGTAGACTGTTTTTT. This encodes CASSLVVPGQSRLFF.

Notes on this clone: Other DNA sequences within the sample encode an identical CDR3. V and J are TRBV5-4 and TRBJ2-5; TRBD2 aligns across 9 bases. CDR1 is SGHNT and CDR2 is YYREEE in the germline V gene (reference sequence). The CDR3 length is 15 residues. Trimming took 2 bases from V and 0 from J; bases not matched to a gene: 2. The CDR3 sequence: CASSLTSGYQETQYF. The CDR3, as DNA: TGTGCCAGCAGCTTAACTAGCGGGTACCAAGAGACCCAGTACTTC.

V gene TRBV10-2 combines with J gene TRBJ2-7, with TRBD2 identical over 13 bases. Per the germline V gene, CDR1 is WSHSY and CDR2 is SAAADI. With 5 bases clipped from V and 2 bases from J, the junction kept 9 bases outside the gene matches. The CDR3 has 17 amino acids. The CDR3 coding sequence is TGCGCCAGCAGTTTCGGGACTAGCGGGGTCTCGACCTACGAGCAGTACTTC. Its protein product is CASSFGTSGVSTYEQYF.

This CDR3 is CASSGTTRVWVNEQFF. CDR3 bases: TGCGCCAGCAGTGGGACGACTAGAGTCTGGGTCAATGAGCAGTTCTTC. The gene calls are TRBV10-2 and TRBJ2-1, with a possible D match to TRBD2 (6 bases). This CDR3 is built from 16 residues. Germline-derived CDR1 and CDR2 are WSHSY and SAAADI. With 4 bases removed from V and 6 bases from J, the gap between germline ends came to 19 bases.

This clone was detected only once. This chain connects TRBV27 to TRBJ2-3, with 7 bases identical to TRBD2. The ends lost 3 bases at V and 2 bases at J; junction bases unmatched: 8. CDR1 is MNHEY, CDR2 SMNVEV, per germline (reference sequence). This CDR3 region has 16 residues. The CDR3 nucleotides read TGTGCCAGCAGTTTTCAAGGCGGGAGATACACAGATACGCAGTATTTT. The encoded protein is CASSFQGGRYTDTQYF.

The chain employs TRBV5-3 and TRBJ1-1; a weak D match, TRBD1 (5 bases). TRBV5-3 is recorded as an ORF, its role being uncertain. Trimming left V 4 bases short and J 6 bases short, with 13 bases between. The CDR3 loop spans 13 amino acids. The CDR3 nucleotides are TGTGCCAGAAGCATCGACAGTCGGGCTGAAGCTTTCTTT. Amino acid sequence: CARSIDSRAEAFF.

The genes are TRBV29-1 and TRBJ1-2, with 7 positions matching TRBD1. The V and J ends lost 6 bases and 4 bases, in that order; junction bases with no gene match: 11. CDR1 and CDR2 (germline): SQVTM, ANQGSEA. This CDR3 has 14 residues. The CDR3 spells CSVSAGGGIYGYTF. CDR3 nucleotides: TGCAGCGTCAGCGCTGGAGGGGGCATCTATGGCTACACCTTC.

The gene calls are TRBV7-2 and TRBJ2-1; possibly TRBD2 for D (5 bases). V gave up 7 bases and J gave up 0 bases, with 16 bases separating them. The CDR3 sequence is 16 residues long. The germline CDR1 and CDR2 sequences are SGHTA and FQGNSA. This chain's CDR3 is CASIPGGRTSYNEQFF. The CDR3, as DNA: TGTGCCAGCATCCCTGGAGGCCGGACCTCCTACAATGAGCAGTTCTTC.

This clone was counted once. The V call is TRBV7-3, the J call TRBJ2-2, with D unclear. CDR1 and CDR2 from the germline V gene are SGHTA and FQGTGA. With 3 bases removed from V and 3 bases from J, the gap between germline ends came to 8 bases. The CDR3 totals 14 residues. The CDR3 DNA sequence: TGTGCCAGCAGCTTTGATCGGTACACCGGGGAGCTGTTTTTT. It is translated as CASSFDRYTGELFF.

The chain links TRBV2 to TRBJ2-2; 7 bases match TRBD1. CDR1 is SNHLY, CDR2 FYNNEI, per germline. The CDR3 length is 14 residues. V shed 5 bases and J 3 bases; nucleotides not matched to a gene: 3. For the CDR3, the DNA is TGTGCCAGCAGTAGGGGGCCAGACACCGGGGAGCTGTTTTTT. Its protein is CASSRGPDTGELFF.

V and J are TRBV19 and TRBJ1-5; tentatively, D is TRBD1 (5 bases). The germline gives CDR1 LNHDA, CDR2 SQIVND (reference sequence). The CDR3 runs 15 residues. Deletions cut 3 bases from V and 3 bases from J, with 12 bases between. Written as DNA, the CDR3 is TGTGCCAGTAGTATGATGGGAGGGGCCAATCAGCCCCAGCATTTT. Translating it yields CASSMMGGANQPQHF.

The rearrangement uses TRBV6-1 and TRBJ1-4; 7 bases are a match to TRBD1. CDR3 length: 14 amino acids. The germline V gene has CDR1 MNHNS and CDR2 SASEGT. V dropped 8 bases and J dropped 8; count of bases not matched to a gene: 11. The DNA of the CDR3 is TGTGCCAGCTCGATACCCAAAGGGGGCGAAAAACTGTTTTTT. It is translated as CASSIPKGGEKLFF.

The V gene is TRBV21-1, the J gene TRBJ1-1; TRBD1 is the table's D call and was not checked against the DNA. TRBV21-1 is recorded as a pseudogene. This CDR3 has 14 amino acids. The CDR3 is CASSKTGRGTEAFF. The CDR3 DNA reads TGTGCCAGCAGCAAAACAGGGCGAGGCACTGAAGCTTTCTTT.

This clone came up once. One junction end does not reproduce the germline sequence, and a read error may be involved. The gene calls are TRBV7-2 and TRBJ2-1; 15 bases are a match to TRBD2. CDR1 SGHTA and CDR2 FQGNSA come from the germline V gene. This CDR3 is 17 amino acids long. This CDR3 is CASSLRTSGRAYNEQFF. The DNA of the CDR3 is TGTGCCAGCAGCTTGAGGACTAGCGGGAGGGCCTATAATGAGCAGTTCTTC.

The chain carries TRBV5-6 and TRBJ1-2, with 9 bases aligning to TRBD1. The J segment lost 5 bases and the V segment lost 4 bases, leaving 9 bases of the junction unmatched. The germline gives CDR1 SGHDT, CDR2 YYEEEE. The CDR3 covers 15 residues. The CDR3 spells CASSPGGGQGYGYTF. CDR3 nucleotide sequence: TGTGCCAGCAGCCCTGGAGGGGGACAGGGTTATGGCTACACCTTC. Combining the CDR3 with reference TRBV5-6 and TRBJ1-2 gives the whole variable domain DAGVTQSPTHLIKTRGQQVTLRCSPKSGHDTVSWYQQALGQGPQFIFQYYEEEERQRGNFPDRFSGHQFPNYSSELNVNALLLGDSALYLCASSPGGGQGYGYTFGSGTRLTVV.

The rearrangement links TRBV27 to TRBJ1-5; 8 bases are a match to TRBD1. The CDR3 has 15 amino acids. V was clipped by 6 bases and J by 3 bases; unmatched bases: 7. CDR1 and CDR2 from the germline V gene are MNHEY and SMNVEV (reference sequence). The CDR3 DNA reads TGTGCCAGCAGCCCACGGACAGGGATCAATCAGCCCCAGCATTTT. It yields the protein CASSPRTGINQPQHF.

The rearrangement links TRBV5-1 to TRBJ2-2; D might be TRBD1 or TRBD2, each matching 5 bases. There are 15 residues in the CDR3. V was cut by 0 bases and J by 3 bases, with 9 bases left in between. The V gene's germline CDR1 is SGHRS and CDR2 YFSETQ. DNA for the CDR3: TGCGCCAGCAGCTTGGATCGGGACGACACCGGGGAGCTGTTTTTT. Encoded protein: CASSLDRDDTGELFF.

The chain carries TRBV4-3 and TRBJ1-4; 8 positions match TRBD1. Trimming cost V 1 base and J 3 bases; bases outside gene matches: 4. The germline CDR1 and CDR2 sequences are LGHNA and YSLEER. CDR3 length equals 16 residues. The CDR3 sequence is CASSQARTGSNEKLFF. As DNA, the CDR3 is TGCGCCAGCAGCCAAGCCCGGACAGGGTCTAATGAAAAACTGTTTTTT.

The chain combines TRBV7-8 with TRBJ1-2; 9 nucleotides agree with TRBD1. Germline V CDR1 and CDR2: SGHVS, FQNEAQ. The CDR3 is made up of 16 amino acids. V shed 5 bases and J 7 bases; nucleotides not matched to a gene: 14. The CDR3 DNA sequence: TGTGCCAGCAGCGGGGGACAGGGTGCGTTCGGTCGTGGCTACACCTTC. As protein: CASSGGQGAFGRGYTF.